The following is a TCR beta chain sequence with its context. This sample was taken from a study of blood T cell repertoires in COVID-19. Authors' data handling: It was from reference gene primer amplification that nucleated cell counts were estimated. Measured with immunoSEQ multiplex PCR; TCRdb has only the in-frame clones, and not every one. D and trimming come from the DNA, and the V and J calls and clone size come from that table. The sample lists 200,000 to 250,000 clones, 82% occurring once. The sample taken for sequencing was peripheral blood. This TCR was recovered from an elderly woman with acute or convalescent COVID-19.

As DNA, the CDR3 is TGTGCCAGCAACCCTGGGACAGGGGGGACTGAAGCTTTCTTT. The encoded protein is CASNPGTGGTEAFF. The gene calls are TRBV11-2 and TRBJ1-1; 11 bases align to TRBD1. Germline V gene lookup returns CDR1 SGHAT and CDR2 FQNNGV. The ends lost 7 bases at V and 5 bases at J; junction bases unmatched: 6. This CDR3 is 14 amino acids long. The full variable domain, rest sourced from reference TRBV11-2 and TRBJ1-1, is EAGVAQSPRYKIIEKRQSVAFWCNPISGHATLYWYQQILGQGPKLLIQFQNNGVVDDSQLPKDRFSAERLKGVDSTLKIQPAKLEDSAVYLCASNPGTGGTEAFFGQGTRLTVV.